This T cell receptor (beta chain) was sequenced for a study of lymphopenia after photon versus proton radiotherapy. Sequencing used immunoSEQ multiplex PCR; TCRdb keeps in-frame clones, though not all of them. This repertoire shows some 28,000 clones, 81% found once; its top ten account for roughly a third. This CDR3 has 16 amino acids. Trimming cost V 1 base and J 4 bases, with 16 bases left between them. CDR1 is MNHEY, CDR2 SVGAGI, per germline. V gene TRBV6-5 combines with J gene TRBJ1-2; D remains ambiguous. The material sequenced was peripheral blood, taken from a patient treated with photon-based radiotherapy. The TCR originated in a man between 45 and 60 years old with gastric cancer. CDR3 residues: CASSYFPPTRGYGYTF. DNA for the CDR3: TGTGCCAGCAGTTACTTTCCCCCGACACGCGGCTATGGCTACACCTTC.